Listed here are 7 T cell receptor beta chains from one sample, sequenced in a study of T cells in Graves' hyperthyroidism and ophthalmopathy. Amplification of TCR beta CDR3 regions used RNA as the template. HTBI primers were the set used in a first-round RT-PCR of the TCR CDR3. TCRdb ran MiXCR on the multiplex PCR reads and lists one entry per CDR3 protein. Of approximately 740,000 distinct CDR3 sequences listed, around 15% were seen once; the top ten hold 9.5% to 13%. The specimen was blood. The origin of the receptors is a woman between 18 and 30 years old with Graves' hyperthyroidism.

The table lists this clonotype with many counts. This chain connects TRBV7-6 to TRBJ2-7, with 9 bases matching TRBD2. Germline V gene lookup returns CDR1 SGHVS and CDR2 FNYEAQ. This CDR3 spans 15 amino acids. The junction had 4 bases not matched to a gene; V was cut back by 2 bases and J by 2 bases. The CDR3 DNA reads TGTGCCAGCAGCTTAAGTAGCGGGAGAACCTACGAGCAGTACTTC. Amino acids: CASSLSSGRTYEQYF.

This clonotype has a handful of counts. This chain connects TRBV7-8 to TRBJ1-2, with 12 bases lining up with TRBD1. Per the germline V gene, CDR1 is SGHVS and CDR2 is FQNEAQ. J lost 4 bases, V lost 4 bases, and 7 bases had no gene match. This CDR3 region has 16 residues. This CDR3 is CASSYGTGGAGYGYTF. The DNA of the CDR3 is TGTGCCAGCAGCTATGGGACAGGGGGCGCTGGCTATGGCTACACCTTC.

This clonotype was detected only once. The V and J genes are TRBV6-1 and TRBJ1-4, with D perhaps matching TRBD1 (5 bases). Between the trimmed V and J ends, which lost 8 bases and 14 bases, there was a span of 18 bases. CDR3 length equals 12 residues. Germline assignment: CDR1 MNHNS and CDR2 SASEGT. The CDR3 nucleotides are TGTGCCAGCCGATCGGGGGACCGGCCCCTGTTTTTT. Translated: CASRSGDRPLFF.

This clonotype has ten or more counts. V is TRBV20-1 and J is TRBJ1-5; D call uncertain. The V end lost 4 bases, the J end lost 3 bases, and 10 bases lay between the germline ends. From germline, CDR1 is DFQATT and CDR2 SNEGSKA (reference sequence). The CDR3 is made up of 13 amino acids. The CDR3 is CSANLGFNQPQHF. The CDR3 nucleotides read TGCAGTGCTAATTTAGGTTTCAATCAGCCCCAGCATTTT.

The chain recombines TRBV7-3 with TRBJ2-1; D ambiguous. The CDR3 length is 14 residues. Looked up from germline, CDR1 is SGHTA and CDR2 is FQGTGA. The V and J ends lost 1 base and 6 bases respectively, with 10 bases between them. The CDR3 region is CASSLKGLTNEQFF. CDR3 bases: TGTGCCAGCAGCTTAAAAGGGCTTACCAATGAGCAGTTCTTC.

This clonotype was detected ten times or more. The chain uses TRBV7-2 and TRBJ1-1; 7 bases line up with TRBD1. The CDR3 has 13 residues. The V gene end was trimmed by 5 bases and the J gene end by 5 bases; junction bases not matched to a gene: 5. From germline, CDR1 is SGHTA and CDR2 FQGNSA. The chain's CDR3 is CASSQTQGTEAFF. As DNA, the CDR3 is TGTGCCAGCAGCCAAACACAGGGGACTGAAGCTTTCTTT.

At least ten counts were recorded for this clonotype. The gene calls are TRBV13 and TRBJ2-1; possibly TRBD2 for D (10 bases). Between the trimmed V and J ends, which lost 5 bases and 3 bases, there was a span of 35 bases. The CDR3 is 22 amino acids. Germline assignment: CDR1 PRHDT and CDR2 FYEKMQ (reference sequence). The CDR3 sequence is CASSLRSSGTGLTSGNYNEQFF. CDR3 coding DNA: TGTGCCAGCAGCCTCCGTTCTTCAGGGACAGGGCTCACTAGCGGGAACTACAATGAGCAGTTCTTC.